The 3 T cell receptor beta chains reported below all come from one sample, sequenced in a study of breast tumors, draining lymph nodes, adjacent tissues. The lymph nodes were axillary draining lymph nodes from breast cancer patients. TCRdb processed the multiplex PCR reads anew with MiXCR; each CDR3 protein has one entry. Of 150,000 to 250,000 distinct CDR3 sequences in the sample, roughly 29% are singletons; the top ten hold over 4%. Sequencing input: axillary lymph node tissue. The origin of the receptors is a female donor with breast cancer. Some clones in this sample may be carry-over from other donors' samples.

Ten or more counts support this clonotype. V is TRBV3-1 and J is TRBJ2-5; 8 positions agree with TRBD1. Trimming at V came to 6 bases and at J to 5 bases, leaving 5 bases not matched to a gene. Germline CDR1 LGHDT, CDR2 YNNKEL (reference sequence). The CDR3 totals 13 residues. The CDR3 DNA follows: TGTGCCAGCAGGCCAGGGGGCGCGGAGACCCAGTACTTC. This codes for CASRPGGAETQYF.

This clonotype was seen many times. The chain combines TRBV24-1 with TRBJ2-1; TRBD2 agrees at 12 bases. The J segment lost 3 bases and the V segment lost 4 bases, leaving 3 bases of the junction unmatched. CDR3 size: 16 residues. Germline V lookup: CDR1 KGHDR, CDR2 SFDVKD. The CDR3 spells CATSDPGLAGYNEQFF. In DNA, the CDR3 is TGTGCCACCAGTGACCCGGGACTAGCGGGCTACAATGAGCAGTTCTTC.

This clonotype was seen many times. V usage is TRBV20-1 and J usage is TRBJ1-5; D remains ambiguous. CDR3 length equals 12 residues. V lost 1 base and J 8 bases, leaving 9 bases between the germline ends. CDR1 DFQATT and CDR2 SNEGSKA come from the germline V gene (reference sequence). The CDR3 DNA sequence: TGCAGTGCTAGAGCCACAACGAAGCCCCAGCATTTT. Residues: CSARATTKPQHF.